These 18 T cell receptor beta chains share one sample of origin, sequenced in a study of blood T cell repertoires in COVID-19. Here immunoSEQ multiplex PCR was the method, and the copy in TCRdb shows in-frame clones only, minus some. Of 300,000 to 450,000 clones listed, 88% are singletons. Sequenced sample: PBMCs or T cells enriched from blood (not recorded which). Receptors originate from a woman in her twenties or thirties who had been exposed to COVID-19.

The rearrangement joins TRBV7-9 to TRBJ2-2; D may be TRBD2 (5 bases). The CDR3 runs 16 residues. Germline CDR1 is SEHNR and CDR2 is FQNEAQ (reference sequence). The V end was cut by 4 bases, the J end by 0 bases, with 12 bases between. DNA of the CDR3: TGTGCCAGCAGCTCAGGAACGGGGACGAACACCGGGGAGCTGTTTTTT. Translated, it gives CASSSGTGTNTGELFF.

This clone appeared a single time. The J gene is TRBJ2-5, the V gene TRBV5-1; no clear D gene. The germline gives CDR1 SGHRS, CDR2 YFSETQ. The CDR3 sequence is 11 residues long. Trimming left V 4 bases short and J 3 bases short, with 4 bases between. CDR3 coding DNA: TGCGCCAGCAGCCTAAAAGAGACCCAGTACTTC. It yields the protein CASSLKETQYF.

This CDR3 reads CASSLTTRGTDTQYF. The CDR3 nucleotides read TGTGCCAGCAGTTTAACGACCCGGGGCACAGATACGCAGTATTTT. V is TRBV27 and J is TRBJ2-3, with D uncertain. Trimming took 2 bases from V and 1 from J, leaving 10 bases between them. This CDR3 spans 15 amino acids. Germline V CDR1 and CDR2: MNHEY, SMNVEV (reference sequence).

The chain combines TRBV3-1 (or the pseudogene TRBV3-2) with TRBJ2-1; 13 bases are shared with TRBD2. The junction had 8 bases not matched to a gene; V was cut back by 2 bases and J by 10 bases. The CDR3 consists of 16 residues. The germline V gene encodes CDR1 LGHDT and CDR2 YNNKEL (reference sequence). The CDR3 here is CASSQMTSGGPREQFF. CDR3 nucleotides: TGTGCCAGCAGCCAAATGACTAGCGGGGGGCCCAGAGAGCAGTTCTTC.

This chain connects TRBV3-1 (or the pseudogene TRBV3-2) to TRBJ2-1; a weak D match, TRBD2 (6 bases). The V and J ends lost 3 bases and 1 base respectively, with 10 bases between them. Germline V gives CDR1 LGHDT, CDR2 YNNKEL (reference sequence). CDR3 length equals 15 residues. The DNA of the CDR3 is TGTGCCAGCAGCCAGACTAGGAGTTCCTACAATGAGCAGTTCTTC. Its translation: CASSQTRSSYNEQFF.

V usage is TRBV15 and J usage is TRBJ1-2; D not certain. Trimming removed 0 bases from V and 0 bases from J, with 8 bases in between. The CDR3 covers 15 residues. The V gene's germline CDR1 is LNHNV and CDR2 YYDKDF (reference sequence). The CDR3 loop reads CATSREDTANYGYTF. The CDR3 bases are TGTGCCACCAGCAGAGAAGATACAGCTAACTATGGCTACACCTTC.

V gene TRBV2 combines with J gene TRBJ2-7; D might be TRBD1 (6 bases). The V end lost 4 bases, the J end lost 2 bases, and 15 bases lay between the germline ends. The CDR3 loop spans 15 amino acids. CDR1 is SNHLY, CDR2 FYNNEI, per germline. CDR3 protein: CASSVSRGGTYEQYF. CDR3 nucleotide sequence: TGTGCCAGCAGTGTGTCTAGAGGGGGTACCTACGAGCAGTACTTC.

This sequence joins TRBV3-1 (or the pseudogene TRBV3-2) and TRBJ1-2; D remains ambiguous. Trimming took off 1 base at V and 8 bases at J, with 11 bases between the two ends. The CDR3 consists of 13 residues. Germline V gene lookup returns CDR1 LGHDT and CDR2 YNNKEL (reference sequence). The CDR3 region is CASSQVGIGGYTF. The CDR3 coding sequence is TGTGCCAGCAGCCAAGTGGGCATTGGGGGCTACACCTTC.

The chain has TRBV7-2 and TRBJ2-1; TRBD2 matches at 7 bases. Germline-derived CDR1 and CDR2 are SGHTA and FQGNSA. The V segment lost 5 bases and the J segment 3 bases; nucleotides outside the gene matches: 10. The CDR3 contains 16 residues. Written as DNA, the CDR3 is TGTGCCAGCAGCCCACTGGGCGGGAGTCTCTACAATGAGCAGTTCTTC. This sequence encodes CASSPLGGSLYNEQFF.

The genes are TRBV6-8 and TRBJ1-2, with 8 positions matching TRBD1. The V gene end was trimmed by 6 bases and the J gene end by 4 bases; junction bases not matched to a gene: 16. Germline V CDR1 and CDR2: MNHGY, SAAAGT. The CDR3 is made up of 17 amino acids. The CDR3 loop reads CASSPERDRLNPYGYTF. CDR3 nucleotides: TGTGCCAGCAGCCCGGAAAGGGACAGGCTGAATCCCTATGGCTACACCTTC.

This chain links TRBV5-4 with TRBJ2-2; 9 nucleotides match TRBD1. The CDR3 spans 15 residues. Germline V gene data show CDR1 as SGHNT and CDR2 as YYREEE (reference sequence). V gave up 4 bases and J gave up 7 bases; unmatched junction bases: 8. The CDR3, as DNA: TGTGCCAGCAGCCTAGAGGGACAGGGTGGCGGGGAGCTGTTTTTT. It is translated as CASSLEGQGGGELFF.

This clone has a single count. The chain uses TRBV5-8 and TRBJ2-4; D may be TRBD1 (6 bases). Between the trimmed V and J ends, which lost 0 bases and 8 bases, there was a span of 12 bases. The V gene's germline CDR1 is SGHTS and CDR2 YDEGEE. This CDR3 comprises 14 residues. CDR3: CASSLGGLGDIQYF. The CDR3 coding sequence is TGTGCCAGCAGCTTGGGGGGGCTTGGGGACATTCAGTACTTC.

The chain carries TRBV2 and TRBJ2-7; the match to TRBD1 covers 7 bases. This CDR3 is built from 13 residues. CDR1 is SNHLY, CDR2 FYNNEI, per germline. With 10 bases clipped from V and 3 bases from J, the junction kept 9 bases outside the gene matches. Here the CDR3 DNA reads TGTGCCATCTCAGACAGGGAAATCTACGAGCAGTACTTC. Protein: CAISDREIYEQYF.

This clone was counted only a few times. V gene TRBV7-6 combines with J gene TRBJ1-1; 8 bases line up with TRBD1. Per germline, CDR1 SGHVS and CDR2 FNYEAQ. The CDR3 is made up of 14 amino acids. Unmatched junction bases numbered 8, after V lost 6 bases and J lost 5 bases. CDR3 DNA: TGTGCCAGCAGTGATGGACAGGGAAGGACTGAAGCTTTCTTT. Translated: CASSDGQGRTEAFF. Full variable domain (missing parts from reference TRBV7-6 and TRBJ1-1): GAGVSQSPRYKVTKRGQDVALRCDPISGHVSLYWYRQALGQGPEFLTYFNYEAQQDKSGLPNDRFSAERPEGSISTLTIQRTEQRDSAMYRCASSDGQGRTEAFFGQGTRLTVV.

This clone was counted a single time. The DNA of the CDR3 is TGCAGCGTGGGGGGAGGGACGCGCGGTGGCTACACCTTC. Its protein is CSVGGGTRGGYTF. The V gene is TRBV29-1, the J gene TRBJ1-2; a weak D match, TRBD1 (5 bases). This CDR3 is built from 13 residues. Germline-derived CDR1 and CDR2 are SQVTM and ANQGSEA. Trimming left V 6 bases short and J 7 bases short, with 18 bases between.

A single count supports this clone. The gene calls are TRBV2 and TRBJ1-2, with a possible D match to TRBD1 (5 bases). In germline, CDR1 is SNHLY, CDR2 FYNNEI. Trimming shortened V by 2 bases and J by 3 bases, and 13 bases separated the two germline ends. The CDR3 consists of 15 residues. The CDR3 loop reads CASSEPVGHHYGYTF. The DNA of the CDR3 is TGTGCCAGCAGTGAACCGGTAGGACACCACTATGGCTACACCTTC.

The chain carries TRBV12-3 or TRBV12-4 and TRBJ1-2; D unclear. CDR3 length: 12 amino acids. V dropped 3 bases and J dropped 4 bases, with 6 bases sitting between them. The CDR3 region is CASSFSSYGYTF. In nucleotides, the CDR3 is TGTGCCAGCAGTTTTTCCAGCTATGGCTACACCTTC.

V is TRBV29-1 and J is TRBJ2-5; 7 nucleotides agree with TRBD2. The V gene's germline CDR1 is SQVTM and CDR2 ANQGSEA. The CDR3 spans 15 residues. After removal of 0 bases from V and 7 bases from J, the junction contained 11 bases not matched to a gene. CDR3 amino acids: CSVEDRRERGWTQYF. CDR3 in DNA: TGCAGCGTTGAAGATCGGCGGGAGCGGGGTTGGACCCAGTACTTC.